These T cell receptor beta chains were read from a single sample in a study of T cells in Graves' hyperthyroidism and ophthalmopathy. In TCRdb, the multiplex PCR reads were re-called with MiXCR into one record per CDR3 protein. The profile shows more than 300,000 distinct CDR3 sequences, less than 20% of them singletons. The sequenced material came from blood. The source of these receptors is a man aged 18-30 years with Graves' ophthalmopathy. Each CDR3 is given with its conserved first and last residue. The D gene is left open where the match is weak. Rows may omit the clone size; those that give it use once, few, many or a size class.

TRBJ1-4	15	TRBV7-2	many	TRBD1	CASSPPPGGTEKLFF	TGTGCCAGCAGCCCCCCACCAGGGGGAACCGAAAAACTGTTTTTT
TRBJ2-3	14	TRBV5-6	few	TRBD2	CASRAVGGADTQYF	TGTGCCAGCAGGGCCGTCGGGGGGGCAGATACGCAGTATTTT
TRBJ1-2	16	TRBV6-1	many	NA	CASSGGPGALGYGYTF	TGTGCCAGCAGTGGGGGTCCGGGGGCTCTCGGCTATGGCTACACCTTC
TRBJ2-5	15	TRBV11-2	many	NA	CASSFPGGEQETQYF	TGTGCCAGCAGCTTTCCCGGGGGAGAACAAGAGACCCAGTACTTC
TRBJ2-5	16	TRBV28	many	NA	CASSLRVRQVQETQYF	TGTGCCAGCAGTTTAAGGGTCCGGCAGGTCCAAGAGACCCAGTACTTC
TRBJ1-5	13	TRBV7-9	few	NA	CASSSLASGTQHF	TGTGCCAGCAGCTCCCTGGCTTCGGGGACCCAGCATTTT
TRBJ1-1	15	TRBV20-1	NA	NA	CSARDFGGRNTEAFF	TGCAGTGCTAGAGATTTCGGGGGGCGAAACACTGAAGCTTTCTTT
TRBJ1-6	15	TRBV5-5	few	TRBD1	CASTGPGQGESPLHF	TGTGCCAGCACCGGACCGGGACAGGGGGAATCACCCCTCCACTTT
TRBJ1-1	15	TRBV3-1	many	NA	CASCLGGTGITEAFF	TGTGCCAGCTGCCTGGGCGGGACGGGGATCACTGAAGCTTTCTTT
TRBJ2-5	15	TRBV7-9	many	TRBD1	CASSFRDRGLETQYF	TGTGCCAGCAGCTTCCGGGACAGGGGGCTAGAGACCCAGTACTTC
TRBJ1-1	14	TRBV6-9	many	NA	CASSNSTRLMEAFF	TGTGCCAGCAGTAATTCGACACGCCTGATGGAAGCTTTCTTT